This T cell receptor (beta chain) stems from a study of blood T cell repertoires in COVID-19. Study details: Researchers got acute and convalescent COVID-19 samples from the United States, Italy and Spain.

Germline CDR1 reads MNHEY; CDR2 reads SVGAGI. Trimming pared 6 bases from V and 6 bases from J, leaving 9 bases between. There are 11 residues in the CDR3. Original processing methods: Amplification of reference gene primers provided the estimated nucleated cell counts. The protocol was immunoSEQ multiplex PCR, while the TCRdb copy is restricted to in-frame clones and leaves out a portion. V, J and clone size reflect that table, while D and trimming were determined from the DNA. The sample comprises under 300,000 clones, 80% to 90% of which are singletons, and about 9.3% rests with the top ten. In this sample, this clone turned up once. The study assigned cohorts using participant-reported clinical history. Cohort 3 donors counted as recovered after two negative PCRs, clearance, or resolved symptoms.

This sequence originates from a man aged 40-49 years who had recovered from COVID-19. This chain connects TRBV6-5 to TRBJ2-7, with unresolved D. Material for sequencing was PBMCs or T cells enriched from blood (not recorded which). The CDR3, as DNA: TGTGCCAGCAGCTTGAGGAGCGAGCAGTACTTC. Amino acids: CASSLRSEQYF.